This TCR beta chain was observed in a study of blood T cells in healthy people across ages. This clonotype was detected only a few times. Its cognate antigen is unknown. Study-wide points: It was held that the diversity estimates obtained from one million T cells were underestimates. Older age coincided with a roughly linear decline in TCR beta diversity per million T cells.

The CDR3 loop spans 16 amino acids. The germline gives CDR1 SNHLY, CDR2 FYNNEI. The J segment lost 13 bases and the V segment lost 6 bases, leaving 16 bases of the junction unmatched. Through a sample-barcoded 5' primer and a J-beta primer mix, a second PCR was run for roughly 6 to 11 cycles. Every sample produced at least 2.5 million CDR3-containing paired-end reads. Each CDR3 protein gets one entry after TCRdb re-called the 5' RACE reads with MiXCR. Here the sample spans 1 million to 1.2 million distinct CDR3 sequences, about two fifths being singletons. V is TRBV2 and J is TRBJ1-5; 12 nucleotides agree with TRBD1. The sequencing input was blood. The clonotype comes from a man younger than 30 in good health. CDR3 amino acids: CASSLLSGTGGSWQHF. As DNA, the CDR3 is TGTGCCAGCAGCCTACTGTCCGGGACAGGGGGCTCGTGGCAGCATTTT.